This T cell receptor (beta chain) was identified in a study of regulatory T cells in long-lasting Graves disease (dated by TCRdb to about 2021). In terms of the full investigation: Persistent Graves' disease was defined as antithyroid drug treatment for over 5 years with persistently positive TSH receptor autoantibodies. The study was registered as a clinical trial and conducted in China. A total of around 35 samples underwent TCR sequencing, from roughly 13 patients with persistent Graves' disease and about 20 patients with newly diagnosed Graves' disease. In the clinical cohort, patients with persistent Graves' disease had used antithyroid drugs for an average of around 9.3 years. Patients with persistent Graves' disease were compared with patients with newly diagnosed Graves' disease using TCR sequencing and RNA sequencing of peripheral blood.

The method was multiplex PCR. The sequencer listed for this sample is Illumina HiSeq 4000. TCR beta libraries were built with iRepertoire HTBI primers and Arm-PCR amplification of CDR3 regions. Before sequencing, the PCR products went through gel purification. In the source study's methods: Across samples, about 64 TRBV and roughly 13 TRBJ segments were identified and used for gene usage analysis of CDR3 amino acid clonotypes. COPE and FqMerger were used to merge the filtered high-quality paired reads into contigs. BLAST was used to align contigs to IMGT TRBV, TRBD and TRBJ reference genes, and CDR3 was defined according to IMGT. Clonotypes above 0.1% frequency were classified as highly expanded clones. Repertoire diversity was measured by Shannon entropy, and V-J evenness by the Gini coefficient. A clonotype was considered public if more than one individual shared it. TCRdb trimmed public reads at Q25 via fastp, called clones via MiXCR and kept in-frame beta chains. Records with the same CDR3 protein are collapsed into one entry carrying the most frequent genes and DNA. In this record, the V and J calls reflect TCRdb's handling and not the investigators' own analysis. This sample is represented by hundreds of thousands of distinct CDR3 sequences; around 21% of them were singletons. About 20% of the sample rests with the top ten.

The time point label of this sample denotes: persistent/refractory GD, antithyroid drugs over 5 years with positive TRAb. RNA was extracted from PBMCs in TRIzol for both TCR sequencing and RNA sequencing. The diagnosis of Graves' disease was made according to American Thyroid Association guidelines. Recruitment of patients was carried out at an endocrinology department in Xi'an, China. From each patient, approximately 10 milliliters of peripheral blood was collected into an EDTA anticoagulant tube. Ficoll Paque Plus density gradient separation was used to isolate PBMCs, and no further T cell sorting was done. RNA quality was checked with an Agilent 2100 Bioanalyzer and agarose gel, and concentration with a NanoDrop 2000. The paper's findings and limits, for the study overall: Preferential use of TRBV28, TRBJ1-2 and TRBJ2-5 was observed in persistent disease, whereas TRBV20-1 and TRBJ2-1 were favored in newly diagnosed disease. Only the TCR beta chain was sequenced and analyzed. Lower TCR Shannon entropy and fewer highly expanded clones were observed in persistent Graves' disease patients than in newly diagnosed patients, which suggested clonal expansion. The authors acknowledged the small sample size as a limitation that may reduce accuracy. The study examined only peripheral blood because the primary lesion, thyroid tissue, could not be accessed. More public clonotypes were shared among persistent patients (2,741) than among newly diagnosed patients (roughly 1,000).

V sheds 1 base and J sheds 2 bases, leaving 12 bases between their ends. Sequences GTSNPN (CDR1) and SVGIG (CDR2) are obtained from the germline V gene (reference sequence). From its cysteine to its phenylalanine, the CDR3 spans 15 amino acids. CDR3 DNA is the only sequence kept; it has 45 bases, read in frame from the first base. Concerning this clonotype itself: This receptor's antigen is unknown. The record has no base qualities; no much larger clone is one base away.

The sequenced sample was peripheral blood mononuclear cells (PBMCs), obtained when the disease was refractory, from a patient treated with antithyroid drugs. The clonotype comes from a female donor with Graves disease. The sequence links TRBV30 to TRBJ2-4; a tentative D match to TRBD2 spans 6 bases. The DNA sequence follows: TGTGCCTGGAGTGCCTTGGAGGGGCCCAAAAACATTCAGTACTTC. Translation gives CAWSALEGPKNIQYF.